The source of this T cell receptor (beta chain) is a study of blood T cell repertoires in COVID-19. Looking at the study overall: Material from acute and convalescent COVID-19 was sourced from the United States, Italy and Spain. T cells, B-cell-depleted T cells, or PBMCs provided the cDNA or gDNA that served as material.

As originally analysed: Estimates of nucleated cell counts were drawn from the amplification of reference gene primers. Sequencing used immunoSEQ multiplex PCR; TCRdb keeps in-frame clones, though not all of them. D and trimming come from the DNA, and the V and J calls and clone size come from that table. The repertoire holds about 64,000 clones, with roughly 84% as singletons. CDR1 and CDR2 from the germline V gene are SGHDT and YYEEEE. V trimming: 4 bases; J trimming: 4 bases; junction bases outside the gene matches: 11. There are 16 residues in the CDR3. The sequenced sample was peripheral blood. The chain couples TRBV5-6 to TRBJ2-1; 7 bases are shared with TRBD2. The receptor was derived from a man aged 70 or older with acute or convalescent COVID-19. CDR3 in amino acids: CASSTLGSGAYNEQFF. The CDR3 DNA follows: TGTGCCAGCAGCACCCTCGGGAGCGGGGCATACAATGAGCAGTTCTTC.